Shown below are 5 T cell receptor beta chains from a single sample sequenced in a study of CD8 T cells in ankylosing spondylitis. Each CDR3 protein gets one entry after TCRdb re-called the 5' RACE reads with MiXCR. Seen here are about 160,000 distinct CDR3 sequences, around a tenth observed once, and the top ten hold about 15%. The sequenced sample was blood, either unsorted or a sorted T cell fraction (not recorded which). Receptors were obtained from a female donor with ankylosing spondylitis or in good health (not recorded which).

This clonotype has a count of ten or more. This rearrangement joins TRBV10-1 to TRBJ2-2; possible D gene TRBD1, 6 bases. The CDR3 extends over 13 amino acids. V dropped 11 bases and J dropped 2 bases, with 12 bases sitting between them. CDR1 WNHNN and CDR2 SYGVQD come from the germline V gene (reference sequence). The CDR3 bases are TGCGCCCCCAACAGGGAAAACACCGGGGAGCTGTTTTTT. This codes for CAPNRENTGELFF.

The sample holds a few counts of this clonotype. The genes are TRBV6-5 and TRBJ2-7; the match to TRBD1 covers 8 bases. The germline CDR1 and CDR2 sequences are MNHEY and SVGAGI. CDR3 size: 15 residues. Trimming cost V 2 bases and J 6 bases; bases outside gene matches: 9. CDR3 bases: TGTGCCAGCAGTTACGGTTGGCAGGGGGCAGGCGAGCAGTACTTC. Its translation: CASSYGWQGAGEQYF.

This clonotype was seen a few times. The chain joins TRBV15 to TRBJ2-3; 8 positions match TRBD2. This CDR3 has 16 residues. The V gene end was trimmed by 3 bases and the J gene end by 5 bases; junction bases not matched to a gene: 10. Germline CDR1 LNHNV, CDR2 YYDKDF (reference sequence). The CDR3 spells CATSRATSGARDTQYF. CDR3 DNA: TGTGCCACCAGCAGGGCTACTAGCGGCGCACGAGATACGCAGTATTTT. Variable domain in full (rest from reference TRBV15 and TRBJ2-3): DAMVIQNPRYQVTQFGKPVTLSCSQTLNHNVMYWYQQKSSQAPKLLFHYYDKDFNNEADTPDNFQSRRPNTSFCFLDIRSPGLGDTAMYLCATSRATSGARDTQYFGPGTRLTVL.

This clonotype was seen repeatedly, ten times or more. V and J are TRBV6-5 and TRBJ2-1, with TRBD1 matching 7 bases. Germline V gene lookup returns CDR1 MNHEY and CDR2 SVGAGI. J was trimmed by 7 bases and V by 3 bases; bases with no gene match: 21. CDR3 length: 19 residues. The CDR3 reads CASSYTETGYRGVANEQFF. Written as DNA, the CDR3 is TGTGCCAGCAGTTATACCGAGACAGGGTATAGAGGGGTTGCGAATGAGCAGTTCTTC.

The V gene is TRBV7-9, the J gene TRBJ2-3, with 7 nucleotides matching TRBD2. CDR3 length: 17 amino acids. Germline lookup yields CDR1 SEHNR and CDR2 FQNEAQ (reference sequence). V lost 1 base, J lost 2 bases, and 9 bases stayed unmatched. CDR3 protein: CASSLEVQRDFTDTQYF. The DNA of the CDR3 is TGTGCCAGCAGCTTAGAGGTGCAGCGGGACTTCACAGATACGCAGTATTTT.